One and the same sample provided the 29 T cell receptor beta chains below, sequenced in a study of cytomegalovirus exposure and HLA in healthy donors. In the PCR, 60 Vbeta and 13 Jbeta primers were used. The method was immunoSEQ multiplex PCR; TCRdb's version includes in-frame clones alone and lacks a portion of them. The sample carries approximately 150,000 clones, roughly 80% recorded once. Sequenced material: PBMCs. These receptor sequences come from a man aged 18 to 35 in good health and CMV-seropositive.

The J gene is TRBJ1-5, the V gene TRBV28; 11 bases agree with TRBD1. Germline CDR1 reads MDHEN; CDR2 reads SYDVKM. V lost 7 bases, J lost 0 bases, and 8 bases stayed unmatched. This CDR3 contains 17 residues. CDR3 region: CASMVGQGVYSNQPQHF. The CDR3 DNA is TGTGCCAGCATGGTGGGACAGGGGGTCTATAGCAATCAGCCCCAGCATTTT. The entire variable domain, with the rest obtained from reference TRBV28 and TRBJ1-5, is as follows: DVKVTQSSRYLVKRTGEKVFLECVQDMDHENMFWYRQDPGLGLRLIYFSYDVKMKEKGDIPEGYSVSREKKERFSLILESASTNQTSMYLCASMVGQGVYSNQPQHFGDGTRLSIL.

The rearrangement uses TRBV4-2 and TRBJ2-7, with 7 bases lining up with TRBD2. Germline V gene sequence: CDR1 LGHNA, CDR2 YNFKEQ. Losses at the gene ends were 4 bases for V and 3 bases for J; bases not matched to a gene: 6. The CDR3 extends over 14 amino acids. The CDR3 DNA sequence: TGTGCCAGCAGCCTAACTGGCGGGGGCTACGAGCAGTACTTC. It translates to CASSLTGGGYEQYF.

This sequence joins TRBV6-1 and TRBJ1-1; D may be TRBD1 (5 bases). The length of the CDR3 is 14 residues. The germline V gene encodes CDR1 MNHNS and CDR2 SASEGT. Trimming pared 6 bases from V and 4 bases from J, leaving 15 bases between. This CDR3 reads CASRRQTVGTEAFF. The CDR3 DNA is TGTGCCAGCAGACGACAGACTGTGGGCACTGAAGCTTTCTTT.

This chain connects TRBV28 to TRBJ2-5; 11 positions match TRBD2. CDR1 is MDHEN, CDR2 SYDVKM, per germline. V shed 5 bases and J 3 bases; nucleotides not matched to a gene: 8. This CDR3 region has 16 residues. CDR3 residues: CASSPVPGLAEETQYF. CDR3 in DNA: TGTGCCAGCAGTCCCGTACCGGGACTAGCGGAAGAGACCCAGTACTTC.

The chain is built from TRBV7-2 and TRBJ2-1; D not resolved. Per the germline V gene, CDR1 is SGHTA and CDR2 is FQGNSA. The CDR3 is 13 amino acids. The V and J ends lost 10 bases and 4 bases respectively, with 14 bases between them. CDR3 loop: CATNNPLYNEQFF. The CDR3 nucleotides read TGTGCCACCAACAACCCTTTATACAATGAGCAGTTCTTC.

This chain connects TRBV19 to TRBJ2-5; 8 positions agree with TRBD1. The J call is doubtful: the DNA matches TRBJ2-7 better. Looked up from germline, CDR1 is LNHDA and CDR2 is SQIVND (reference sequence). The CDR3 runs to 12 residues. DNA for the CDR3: TGTGCCAGCCCGACAGGGGCCTACGAGCAGTACTTC. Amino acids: CASPTGAYEQYF.

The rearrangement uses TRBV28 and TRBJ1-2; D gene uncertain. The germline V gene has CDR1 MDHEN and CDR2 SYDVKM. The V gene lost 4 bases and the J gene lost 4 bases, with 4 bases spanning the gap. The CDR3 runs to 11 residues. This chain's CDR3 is CASSYGYGYTF. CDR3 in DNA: TGTGCCAGCAGTTACGGCTATGGCTACACCTTC.

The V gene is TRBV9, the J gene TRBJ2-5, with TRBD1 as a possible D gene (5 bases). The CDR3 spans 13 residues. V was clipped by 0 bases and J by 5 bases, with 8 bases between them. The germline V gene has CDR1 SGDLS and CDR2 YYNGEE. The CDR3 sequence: CASSVDKGETQYF. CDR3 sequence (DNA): TGTGCCAGCAGCGTAGATAAGGGGGAGACCCAGTACTTC.

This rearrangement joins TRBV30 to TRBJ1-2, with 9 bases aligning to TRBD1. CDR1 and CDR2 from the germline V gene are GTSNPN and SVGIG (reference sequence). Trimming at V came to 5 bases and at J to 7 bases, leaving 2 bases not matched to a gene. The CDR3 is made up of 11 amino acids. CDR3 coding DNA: TGTGCCTGGGGACAGGGGAGTGGCTACACCTTC. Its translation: CAWGQGSGYTF.

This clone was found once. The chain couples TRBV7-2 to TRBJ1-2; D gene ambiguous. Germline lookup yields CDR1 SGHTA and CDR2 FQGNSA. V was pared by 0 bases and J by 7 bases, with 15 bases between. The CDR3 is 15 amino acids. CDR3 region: CASSLAPIASRGYTF. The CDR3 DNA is TGTGCCAGCAGCTTAGCCCCAATCGCGAGTCGTGGCTACACCTTC. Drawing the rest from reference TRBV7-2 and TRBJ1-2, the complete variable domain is GAGVSQSPSNKVTEKGKDVELRCDPISGHTALYWYRQSLGQGLEFLIYFQGNSAPDKSGLPSDRFSAERTGGSVSTLTIQRTQQEDSAVYLCASSLAPIASRGYTFGSGTRLTVV.

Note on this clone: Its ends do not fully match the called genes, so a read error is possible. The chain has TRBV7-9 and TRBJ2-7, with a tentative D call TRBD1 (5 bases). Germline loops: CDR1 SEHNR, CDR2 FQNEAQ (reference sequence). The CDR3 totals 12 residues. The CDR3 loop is CSSSLGAPIQYF. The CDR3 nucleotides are TGTTCCAGCAGCTTAGGGGCTCCAATCCAGTACTTC.

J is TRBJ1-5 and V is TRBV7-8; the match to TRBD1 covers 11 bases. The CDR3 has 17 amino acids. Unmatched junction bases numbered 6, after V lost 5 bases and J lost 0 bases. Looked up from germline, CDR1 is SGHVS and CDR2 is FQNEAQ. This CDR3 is CASSRTGGPYSNQPQHF. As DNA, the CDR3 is TGTGCCAGCAGCCGGACAGGGGGCCCTTATAGCAATCAGCCCCAGCATTTT.

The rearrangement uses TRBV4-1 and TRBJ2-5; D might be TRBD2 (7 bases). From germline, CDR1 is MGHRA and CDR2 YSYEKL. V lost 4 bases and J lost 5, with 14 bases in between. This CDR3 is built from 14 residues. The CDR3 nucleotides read TGCGCCAGCAGCCGGGGCAGGGGAGGGGAGACCCAGTACTTC. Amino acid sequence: CASSRGRGGETQYF.

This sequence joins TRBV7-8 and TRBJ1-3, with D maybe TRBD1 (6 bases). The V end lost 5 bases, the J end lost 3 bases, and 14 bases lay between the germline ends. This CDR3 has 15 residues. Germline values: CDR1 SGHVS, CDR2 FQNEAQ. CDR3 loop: CASSAQGIGGNTIYF. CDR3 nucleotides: TGTGCCAGCAGCGCCCAGGGGATCGGTGGAAACACCATATATTTT.

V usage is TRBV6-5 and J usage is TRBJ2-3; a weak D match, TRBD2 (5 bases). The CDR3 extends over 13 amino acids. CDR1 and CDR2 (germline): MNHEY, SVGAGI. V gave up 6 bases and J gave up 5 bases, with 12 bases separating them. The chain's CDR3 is CASSPRGLDTQYF. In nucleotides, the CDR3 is TGTGCCAGCAGCCCACGGGGTTTAGATACGCAGTATTTT.

The CDR3 loop reads CASKTAETQYF. The CDR3 DNA reads as TGTGCCAGCAAAACTGCGGAGACCCAGTACTTC. The V call is TRBV6-5, the J call TRBJ2-5, with D unclear. V gave up 7 bases and J gave up 5 bases, with 8 bases separating them. Per the germline V gene, CDR1 is MNHEY and CDR2 is SVGAGI. The CDR3 is 11 residues long.

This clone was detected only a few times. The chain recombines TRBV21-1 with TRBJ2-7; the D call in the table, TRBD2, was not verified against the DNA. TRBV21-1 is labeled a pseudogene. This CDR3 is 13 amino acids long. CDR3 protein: CASCREDFYEQYF. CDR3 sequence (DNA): TGTGCCAGTTGTCGGGAGGACTTCTACGAGCAGTACTTC.

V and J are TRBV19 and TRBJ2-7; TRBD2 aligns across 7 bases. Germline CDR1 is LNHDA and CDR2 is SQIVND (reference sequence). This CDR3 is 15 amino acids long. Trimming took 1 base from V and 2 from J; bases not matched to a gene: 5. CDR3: CASSIVPGGPYEQYF. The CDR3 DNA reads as TGTGCCAGTAGTATAGTGCCGGGGGGACCCTACGAGCAGTACTTC.

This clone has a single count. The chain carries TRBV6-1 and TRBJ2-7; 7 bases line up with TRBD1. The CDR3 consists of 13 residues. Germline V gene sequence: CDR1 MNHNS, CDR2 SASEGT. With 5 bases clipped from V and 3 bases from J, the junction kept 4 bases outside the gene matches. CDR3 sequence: CASSTRQGYEQYF. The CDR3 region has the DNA TGTGCCAGCAGTACGCGACAGGGCTACGAGCAGTACTTC.

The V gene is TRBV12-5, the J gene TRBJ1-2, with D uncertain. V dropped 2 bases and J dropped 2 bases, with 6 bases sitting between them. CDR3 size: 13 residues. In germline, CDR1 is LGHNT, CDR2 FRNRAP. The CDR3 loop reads CASGLSRNYGYTF. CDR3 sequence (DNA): TGTGCTAGTGGTTTGTCACGGAACTATGGCTACACCTTC.

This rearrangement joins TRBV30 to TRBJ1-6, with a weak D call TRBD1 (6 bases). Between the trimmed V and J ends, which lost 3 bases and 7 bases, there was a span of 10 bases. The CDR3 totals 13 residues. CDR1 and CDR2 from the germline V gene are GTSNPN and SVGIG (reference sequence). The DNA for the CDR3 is TGTGCCTGGAGCCCACAGGGAAATTCACCCCTCCACTTT. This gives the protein CAWSPQGNSPLHF.

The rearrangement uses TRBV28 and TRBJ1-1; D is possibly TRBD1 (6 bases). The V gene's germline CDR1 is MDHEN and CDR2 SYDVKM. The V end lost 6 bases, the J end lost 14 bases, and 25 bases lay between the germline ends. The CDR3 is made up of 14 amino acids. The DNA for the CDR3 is TGTGCCAGCAGCACGGATCCGGGACAAACAAAGATGTTCTTT. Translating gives CASSTDPGQTKMFF.

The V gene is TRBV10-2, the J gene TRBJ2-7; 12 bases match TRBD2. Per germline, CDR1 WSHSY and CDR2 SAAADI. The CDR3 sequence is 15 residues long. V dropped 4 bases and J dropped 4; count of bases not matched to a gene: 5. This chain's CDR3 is CASSALAGGPYEQYF. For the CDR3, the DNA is TGCGCCAGCAGTGCTCTAGCGGGAGGGCCGTACGAGCAGTACTTC.

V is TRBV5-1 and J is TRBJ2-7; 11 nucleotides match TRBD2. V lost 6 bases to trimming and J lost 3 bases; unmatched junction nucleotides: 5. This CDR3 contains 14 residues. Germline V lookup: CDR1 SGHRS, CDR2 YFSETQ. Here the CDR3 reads CASTIGTSGYEQYF. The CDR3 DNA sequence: TGCGCCAGCACCATCGGGACTAGCGGCTACGAGCAGTACTTC.

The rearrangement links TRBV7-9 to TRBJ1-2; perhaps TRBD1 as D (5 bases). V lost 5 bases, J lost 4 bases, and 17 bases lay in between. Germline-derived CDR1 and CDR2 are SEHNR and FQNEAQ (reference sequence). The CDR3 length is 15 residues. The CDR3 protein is CASSLTQGTGYGYTF. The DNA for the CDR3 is TGTGCCAGCAGCCTAACCCAGGGCACAGGCTATGGCTACACCTTC.

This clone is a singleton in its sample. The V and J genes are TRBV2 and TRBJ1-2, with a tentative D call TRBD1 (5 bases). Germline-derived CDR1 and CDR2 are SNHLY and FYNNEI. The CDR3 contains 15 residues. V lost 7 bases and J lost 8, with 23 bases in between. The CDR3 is CASNNQMTVSQGYTF. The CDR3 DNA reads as TGTGCCAGCAATAATCAAATGACAGTTTCCCAGGGCTACACCTTC.

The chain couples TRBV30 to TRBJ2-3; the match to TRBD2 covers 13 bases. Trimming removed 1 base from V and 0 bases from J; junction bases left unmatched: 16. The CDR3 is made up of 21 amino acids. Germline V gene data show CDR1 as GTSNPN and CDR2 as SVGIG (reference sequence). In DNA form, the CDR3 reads TGTGCCTGGAGTGGATCGCCCGCGGGACTAGCGGGATATACTAGCACAGATACGCAGTATTTT. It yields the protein CAWSGSPAGLAGYTSTDTQYF.

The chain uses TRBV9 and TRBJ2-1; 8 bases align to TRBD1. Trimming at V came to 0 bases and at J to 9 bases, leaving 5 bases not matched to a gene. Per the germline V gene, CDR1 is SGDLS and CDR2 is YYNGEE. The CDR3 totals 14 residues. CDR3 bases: TGTGCCAGCAGCGTAGGGCAGGGGGCGCGTGAGCAGTTCTTC. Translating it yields CASSVGQGAREQFF.

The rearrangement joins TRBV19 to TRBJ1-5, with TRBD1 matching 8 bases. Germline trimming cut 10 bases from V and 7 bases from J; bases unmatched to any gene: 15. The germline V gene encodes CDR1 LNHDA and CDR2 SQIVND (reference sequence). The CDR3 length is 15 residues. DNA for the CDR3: TGTGCCATAGGGATGCTGGACAGGGAGAACCAGCCCCAGCATTTT. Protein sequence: CAIGMLDRENQPQHF. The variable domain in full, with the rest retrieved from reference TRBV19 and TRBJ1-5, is DGGITQSPKYLFRKEGQNVTLSCEQNLNHDAMYWYRQDPGQGLRLIYYSQIVNDFQKGDIAEGYSVSREKKESFPLTVTSAQKNPTAFYLCAIGMLDRENQPQHFGDGTRLSIL.